The rows below give T cell receptor beta chains drawn from one sample of a study of T cell repertoires in cytomegalovirus infection. The antigens these receptors bind are not known. Each CDR3 protein gets one entry after TCRdb re-called the reads with MiXCR. The sample holds about 310,000 distinct CDR3 sequences, just under 25% seen once. Specimen: cultured PBMCs, collected from culture after CMV antigen stimulation. The source of these receptors is a human donor in good health (CMV status not recorded). Some clones in this sample may be carry-over from other donors' samples. CDR3s include the opening cysteine and the closing phenylalanine or tryptophan. Fields, in order: J gene, V gene, CDR3 protein.

J: TRBJ1-2
V: TRBV6-1
CDR3: CASTFDRGYGYTF

J: TRBJ1-2
V: TRBV7-6
CDR3: CASSFLRDIGGYTF

J: TRBJ1-2
V: TRBV11-2
CDR3: CASSLHYGYTF

J: TRBJ1-1
V: TRBV7-8
CDR3: CASSLKVNTEAFF

J: TRBJ2-3
V: TRBV12-3/TRBV12-4
CDR3: CASSRLAASTDTQYF

J: TRBJ2-3
V: TRBV6-1
CDR3: CASSYVSGGTDTQYF

J: TRBJ2-3
V: TRBV30
CDR3: CAWSPSTDTQYF

J: TRBJ1-2
V: TRBV27
CDR3: CASSEQGRSGYTF

J: TRBJ2-6
V: TRBV19
CDR3: CASSMRQSGANVLTF

J: TRBJ2-7
V: TRBV11-1
CDR3: CASSFAPGEWYEQYF

J: TRBJ2-7
V: TRBV7-2
CDR3: CASSSTGTPAIEQYF

J: TRBJ1-1
V: TRBV7-2
CDR3: CASSPYMYTEAFF

J: TRBJ2-7
V: TRBV20-1
CDR3: CSARGTSGSTEQYF

J: TRBJ1-5
V: TRBV6-2/TRBV6-3
CDR3: CASSPLGQVFNQPQHF

J: TRBJ1-5
V: TRBV7-2
CDR3: CASSASTGMYQPQHF

J: TRBJ2-7
V: TRBV10-3
CDR3: CAISESTGGRVKGISYEQYF

J: TRBJ2-7
V: TRBV5-1
CDR3: CASSPYDGRGYEQYF

J: TRBJ2-7
V: TRBV29-1
CDR3: CSVDLQGSEQYF

J: TRBJ1-2
V: TRBV30
CDR3: CAWSQSSDYGYTF

J: TRBJ1-5
V: TRBV6-2/TRBV6-3
CDR3: CASSSRGRGQPQHF

J: TRBJ1-4
V: TRBV7-8
CDR3: CASSQPGGPNEKLFF

J: TRBJ2-5
V: TRBV12-3/TRBV12-4
CDR3: CASRPLRGYQETQYF

J: TRBJ1-2
V: TRBV4-2
CDR3: CASSPTGDDYGYTF

J: TRBJ2-1
V: TRBV19
CDR3: CASSNSGSTYNEQFF